This TCR beta chain stems from a study of T cells in Graves' hyperthyroidism and ophthalmopathy. TCR beta CDR3 regions were amplified from RNA. The HTBI set primed first-round TCR CDR3 RT-PCR. Using its own MiXCR run on the multiplex PCR reads, TCRdb lists one record per CDR3 protein. This table holds some 250,000 distinct CDR3 sequences, more than 14% found once. This clonotype showed up many times. This CDR3 is 13 amino acids long. CDR1 is MNHEY and CDR2 is SVGAGI in the germline V gene. V gave up 6 bases and J gave up 2 bases, with 11 bases separating them. The chain recombines TRBV6-5 with TRBJ2-7; the D gene could be TRBD1 or TRBD2 (5 bases each). The origin of this receptor is a woman aged 40 to 49 with Graves' hyperthyroidism that later progressed to Graves' ophthalmopathy. Source material: blood. The CDR3 region is CASRLQGAYEQYF. The DNA for the CDR3 is TGTGCCAGCAGGTTGCAGGGAGCCTACGAGCAGTACTTC.